The 18 T cell receptor beta chains presented below share a single source sample, sequenced in a study of cytomegalovirus exposure and HLA in healthy donors (dated by TCRdb to between 2016 and 2019). Libraries were built with the immunoSEQ multiplex PCR assay. For the multiplex PCR, a mixture combining 60 forward primers for TCR Vbeta segments and 13 reverse primers for TCR Jbeta segments was used. TCRdb obtained this table from immuneACCESS and retained in-frame rearrangements with V and J assigned. These tables miss some clones; where compared with another copy, unresolved V genes account for less than half of the shortfall, and the remainder is unexplained. This sample has roughly 130,000 clones in its table, and approximately 80% of those were observed once. The top ten constitute around 0.92% of the sample. The sequencing input was PBMCs. The source is a human donor in good health.

This sequence joins TRBV5-6 and TRBJ1-4; the D is unclear. There are 13 residues in the CDR3. Trimming took off 6 bases at V and 8 bases at J, with 14 bases between the two ends. The germline V gene has CDR1 SGHDT and CDR2 YYEEEE. The CDR3 here is CASTLNRGEKLFF. The CDR3 DNA sequence: TGTGCCAGCACCCTGAACCGCGGGGAAAAACTGTTTTTT.

Only a few counts were recorded for this clone. This chain joins TRBV5-1 and TRBJ1-4; D is unclear. The V end lost 7 bases, the J end lost 8 bases, and 15 bases lay between the germline ends. CDR1 is SGHRS and CDR2 is YFSETQ in the germline V gene. The CDR3 has 13 amino acids. The DNA of the CDR3 is TGCGCCAGCGGGGAGGGAGGAGGAGAAAAACTGTTTTTT. This codes for CASGEGGGEKLFF.

The rearrangement links TRBV19 to TRBJ1-5; 7 bases match TRBD1. Trimming cost V 2 bases and J 4 bases; bases outside gene matches: 11. The CDR3 sequence is 17 residues long. Germline-derived CDR1 and CDR2 are LNHDA and SQIVND (reference sequence). As DNA, the CDR3 is TGTGCCAGTAGTATATTAAGTTGGGGGACAGAGAATCAGCCCCAGCATTTT. As protein: CASSILSWGTENQPQHF.

V usage is TRBV27 and J usage is TRBJ2-2; TRBD1 is a possible D gene (5 bases). The germline CDR1 and CDR2 sequences are MNHEY and SMNVEV (reference sequence). This CDR3 region has 15 residues. The germline V and J ends were trimmed by 3 bases and 7 bases, with 15 bases remaining between them. The CDR3 sequence is CASSFRGRGFGELFF. CDR3 DNA sequence: TGTGCCAGCAGTTTTAGGGGTCGAGGTTTCGGGGAGCTGTTTTTT.

Note on this clone: The junction departs from the called germline gene at one end, perhaps through a read error. The V and J genes are TRBV10-2 and TRBJ2-7, with 8 nucleotides matching TRBD1. Germline V gives CDR1 WSHSY, CDR2 SAAADI. The CDR3 contains 14 residues. The CDR3 coding sequence is TGCGCCAGCAGAGAGTACAGGGGGACCTACGAGCAGTACTTC. Translated: CASREYRGTYEQYF.

The genes are TRBV5-6 and TRBJ2-7; 9 nucleotides agree with TRBD2. Germline values: CDR1 SGHDT, CDR2 YYEEEE. J was trimmed by 2 bases and V by 4 bases; bases with no gene match: 7. The CDR3 loop spans 15 amino acids. The CDR3 spells CASSPATSGTYEQYF. DNA of the CDR3: TGTGCCAGCAGCCCCGCGACTAGCGGTACCTACGAGCAGTACTTC.

The chain recombines TRBV7-8 with TRBJ1-6; possibly TRBD1 for D (6 bases). Germline loops: CDR1 SGHVS, CDR2 FQNEAQ. CDR3 length: 15 residues. Trimming left V 5 bases short and J 7 bases short, with 15 bases between. The CDR3 is CASSPNRARNSPLHF. The CDR3 DNA follows: TGTGCCAGCAGCCCGAACAGGGCACGGAATTCACCCCTCCACTTT.

J is TRBJ2-7 and V is TRBV5-1, with 7 bases aligning to TRBD1. V trimming: 4 bases; J trimming: 5 bases; junction bases outside the gene matches: 15. CDR3 length: 16 amino acids. Germline assignment: CDR1 SGHRS and CDR2 YFSETQ. CDR3 in DNA: TGCGCCAGCAGCACTGGACAGGCCCAAGTTAAGGACGAGCAGTACTTC. Residues: CASSTGQAQVKDEQYF.

The V call is TRBV27, the J call TRBJ2-7, with 9 bases that match TRBD2. Per germline, CDR1 MNHEY and CDR2 SMNVEV (reference sequence). V lost 10 bases, J lost 4 bases, and 8 bases stayed unmatched. This CDR3 region has 13 residues. The CDR3 loop is CATRAGGPYEQYF. CDR3 DNA: TGTGCCACTCGAGCGGGGGGTCCTTACGAGCAGTACTTC.

Comment on this clone: The sample holds other DNA sequences that translate to the same CDR3. The V call is TRBV7-3, the J call TRBJ1-6, with D possibly matching TRBD1 (5 bases). CDR3 length equals 15 residues. CDR1 and CDR2 (germline): SGHTA, FQGTGA. V was pared by 2 bases and J by 5 bases, with 10 bases between. CDR3 in amino acids: CASSLGQSNNSPLHF. Written as DNA, the CDR3 is TGTGCCAGCAGCTTAGGACAATCAAATAATTCACCCCTCCACTTT.

The chain uses TRBV5-6 and TRBJ2-7, with a weak D call TRBD2 (6 bases). The ends were cut back, 2 bases at V and 3 bases at J, with 12 bases in the middle. Germline V CDR1 and CDR2: SGHDT, YYEEEE. The CDR3 runs to 14 residues. CDR3: CASSLPGLIYEQYF. CDR3 coding DNA: TGTGCCAGCAGCTTACCGGGACTCATCTACGAGCAGTACTTC.

V usage is TRBV7-2 and J usage is TRBJ2-1, with a possible D match to TRBD1 (5 bases). This CDR3 region has 12 residues. Germline lookup yields CDR1 SGHTA and CDR2 FQGNSA. Trimming left V 4 bases short and J 12 bases short, with 13 bases between. The CDR3 region has the DNA TGTGCCAGCAGCTCAGGGATCCCGGGGCAGTTCTTC. Translating it yields CASSSGIPGQFF.

The count of this clone is one. The chain couples TRBV5-6 to TRBJ2-7; D is unresolved. The V and J ends lost 0 bases and 3 bases respectively, with 7 bases between them. The germline CDR1 and CDR2 sequences are SGHDT and YYEEEE. This CDR3 region has 13 residues. The CDR3 spells CASSLAANYEQYF. CDR3 nucleotides: TGTGCCAGCAGCTTGGCTGCTAACTACGAGCAGTACTTC. Full variable domain (outside the CDR3, taken from reference TRBV5-6 and TRBJ2-7): DAGVTQSPTHLIKTRGQQVTLRCSPKSGHDTVSWYQQALGQGPQFIFQYYEEEERQRGNFPDRFSGHQFPNYSSELNVNALLLGDSALYLCASSLAANYEQYFGPGTRLTVT.

The rearrangement uses TRBV9 and TRBJ2-3; 16 nucleotides match TRBD2. The CDR3 extends over 16 amino acids. Per the germline V gene, CDR1 is SGDLS and CDR2 is YYNGEE. Trimming at V came to 6 bases and at J to 6 bases, leaving 7 bases not matched to a gene. CDR3 region: CASNSGLAGGQDTQYF. The CDR3 nucleotides are TGTGCCAGCAATTCGGGACTAGCGGGGGGGCAGGATACGCAGTATTTT.

The chain has TRBV10-1 and TRBJ2-1; D not certain. The CDR3 length is 12 residues. The V gene's germline CDR1 is WNHNN and CDR2 SYGVQD (reference sequence). V was pared by 3 bases and J by 4 bases, with 4 bases between. CDR3 residues: CASSDGYNEQFF. The CDR3 DNA follows: TGCGCCAGCAGTGACGGGTACAATGAGCAGTTCTTC.

This clone has more than one count but fewer than ten. The J gene is TRBJ1-5, the V gene TRBV6-6; unclear D gene. Trimming took 2 bases from V and 6 from J, leaving 5 bases between them. Per the germline V gene, CDR1 is MNHNY and CDR2 is SVGAGI (reference sequence). The CDR3 contains 12 residues. The CDR3 nucleotides read TGTGCCAGCAGTTACGGGCCTCAGCCCCAGCATTTT. It yields the protein CASSYGPQPQHF.

The V call is TRBV19, the J call TRBJ1-4; 9 positions match TRBD1. Germline V lookup: CDR1 LNHDA, CDR2 SQIVND (reference sequence). Trimming removed 6 bases from V and 7 bases from J; junction bases left unmatched: 9. The CDR3 runs to 15 residues. The CDR3 spells CASRPNRGRFEKLFF. CDR3 DNA sequence: TGTGCCAGTAGGCCAAACAGGGGGCGCTTTGAAAAACTGTTTTTT. Variable domain in full (rest from reference TRBV19 and TRBJ1-4): DGGITQSPKYLFRKEGQNVTLSCEQNLNHDAMYWYRQDPGQGLRLIYYSQIVNDFQKGDIAEGYSVSREKKESFPLTVTSAQKNPTAFYLCASRPNRGRFEKLFFGSGTQLSVL.

The chain recombines TRBV13 with TRBJ2-1, with TRBD2 matching over 9 bases. CDR1 is PRHDT and CDR2 is FYEKMQ in the germline V gene (reference sequence). The CDR3 has 16 amino acids. V was pared by 5 bases and J by 1 base, with 6 bases of the junction left unmatched. CDR3 in amino acids: CASSLGTSFSYNEQFF. In nucleotides, the CDR3 is TGTGCCAGCAGCCTGGGGACTAGCTTTTCCTACAATGAGCAGTTCTTC.